A selection of T cell receptor beta chains follows, all from one sample in a study of molecular identifiers for immune sequencing clone quantification. TCRdb processed the PCR reads anew with MiXCR; each CDR3 protein has one entry. This table holds about 510,000 distinct CDR3 sequences, less than 30% found once. What was sequenced was naive CD8+ T cells from blood, with Jurkat cell RNA spiked in. The receptors here all came from a human donor in good health. Some libraries in this study had Jurkat cell RNA spiked in. CDR3s include the opening cysteine and the closing phenylalanine or tryptophan. D genes are given only for firm matches. Expanded clones are given a class, and other clones once, few, many or no size at all.

size: .
D: TRBD1
V: TRBV6-2/TRBV6-3
J: TRBJ2-5
CDR3: CASSDRGQDGTQYF
DNA: TGTGCCAGCAGTGATAGGGGGCAGGATGGGACCCAGTACTTC

size: .
D: TRBD2
V: TRBV20-1
J: TRBJ2-7
CDR3: CSALTTSGRAGAYEQYF
DNA: TGCAGTGCTCTAACGACTAGCGGGAGGGCCGGAGCCTACGAGCAGTACTTC

size: .
D: TRBD2
V: TRBV27
J: TRBJ2-2
CDR3: CASSTGLAAGELFF
DNA: TGTGCCAGCAGTACTGGACTAGCGGCCGGGGAGCTGTTTTTT

size: few
D: .
V: TRBV12-5
J: TRBJ1-5
CDR3: CASGYVLGSNQPQHF
DNA: TGTGCTAGTGGTTATGTCCTGGGTAGCAATCAGCCCCAGCATTTT

size: .
D: .
V: TRBV27
J: TRBJ1-5
CDR3: CASSLSWPPGSNQPQHF
DNA: TGTGCCAGCAGTTTATCGTGGCCCCCAGGGTCCAATCAGCCCCAGCATTTT

size: few
D: TRBD1
V: TRBV7-3
J: TRBJ1-5
CDR3: CASSPPRDRDWSNQPQHF
DNA: TGTGCCAGCAGCCCCCCCCGGGACAGGGATTGGAGCAATCAGCCCCAGCATTTT

size: few
D: .
V: TRBV20-1
J: TRBJ2-7
CDR3: CSARDPESYEQYF
DNA: TGCAGTGCTAGAGATCCCGAGTCCTACGAGCAGTACTTC

size: .
D: TRBD2
V: TRBV19
J: TRBJ2-2
CDR3: CASTPGTRTNTGELFF
DNA: TGTGCCAGTACCCCAGGGACTAGAACGAACACCGGGGAGCTGTTTTTT

size: many
D: TRBD2
V: TRBV28
J: TRBJ2-7
CDR3: CASSLESGSGAEQYF
DNA: TGTGCCAGCAGTTTAGAAAGCGGGAGCGGGGCCGAGCAGTACTTC

size: many
D: .
V: TRBV6-2/TRBV6-3
J: TRBJ2-7
CDR3: CASETRAVSYEQYF
DNA: TGTGCCAGCGAGACCCGGGCTGTCAGCTACGAGCAGTACTTC

size: few
D: .
V: TRBV28
J: TRBJ1-4
CDR3: CAITGRYYEKLFF
DNA: TGTGCCATAACCGGACGGTATTATGAAAAACTGTTTTTT

size: many
D: TRBD1
V: TRBV19
J: TRBJ2-7
CDR3: CASSSWTGSGYEQYF
DNA: TGTGCCAGTAGTTCGTGGACAGGGTCGGGGTACGAGCAGTACTTC

size: .
D: TRBD2
V: TRBV11-3
J: TRBJ2-7
CDR3: CASSPRWTSGRVEQYF
DNA: TGTGCCAGCAGCCCACGATGGACTAGCGGGAGGGTCGAGCAGTACTTC

size: few
D: TRBD1
V: TRBV7-9
J: TRBJ1-2
CDR3: CASSSGQGAVGYGYTF
DNA: TGTGCCAGCAGCTCGGGACAGGGGGCCGTCGGCTATGGCTACACCTTC

size: .
D: TRBD1
V: TRBV5-4
J: TRBJ1-5
CDR3: CASSIWTGGNQPQHF
DNA: TGTGCCAGCAGCATTTGGACAGGGGGGAATCAGCCCCAGCATTTT

size: few
D: TRBD1
V: TRBV13
J: TRBJ2-7
CDR3: CASSSTGGLTPEQYF
DNA: TGTGCCAGCAGCTCCACAGGGGGTCTTACCCCCGAGCAGTACTTC

size: few
D: TRBD1
V: TRBV2
J: TRBJ2-7
CDR3: CASTPGQGSPLEQYF
DNA: TGTGCCAGCACCCCGGGACAGGGTTCCCCTCTCGAGCAGTACTTC

size: many
D: TRBD1
V: TRBV5-5
J: TRBJ2-1
CDR3: CASSLLAGTEYDNEQFF
DNA: TGTGCCAGCAGCTTACTCGCCGGGACAGAGTACGACAATGAGCAGTTCTTC

size: few
D: TRBD1
V: TRBV12-3/TRBV12-4
J: TRBJ2-7
CDR3: CASSTSGTGWYEQYF
DNA: TGTGCCAGCAGTACCTCCGGGACAGGGTGGTACGAGCAGTACTTC

size: .
D: .
V: TRBV7-2
J: TRBJ2-7
CDR3: CASSLLKSWELAGADYEQYF
DNA: TGTGCCAGCAGCCTATTAAAATCGTGGGAGCTGGCGGGGGCCGACTACGAGCAGTACTTC

size: .
D: .
V: TRBV5-1
J: TRBJ2-7
CDR3: CASGDSYELFF
DNA: TGCGCCAGCGGGGACTCCTACGAGCTGTTCTTC

size: few
D: .
V: TRBV6-2/TRBV6-3
J: TRBJ1-1
CDR3: CASSPSGPGTEAFF
DNA: TGTGCCAGCAGTCCCAGTGGGCCGGGGACTGAAGCTTTCTTT